This T cell receptor (beta chain) stems from a study of cytomegalovirus exposure and HLA in healthy donors. CDR1 SGHNT and CDR2 YENEEA come from the germline V gene. The germline V and J ends were trimmed by 0 bases and 1 base, with 10 bases remaining between them. This CDR3 has 15 residues. PCR was performed using 60 Vbeta and 13 Jbeta primers. Data came from immunoSEQ multiplex PCR; TCRdb stores just in-frame clones and leaves some out. Here the sample table reports 100,000 to 150,000 clones. The clonotype comes from a middle-aged man in good health and CMV-seronegative. What was sequenced was PBMCs. The rearrangement links TRBV11-3 to TRBJ2-7; D uncertain. In DNA form, the CDR3 reads TGTGCCAGCAGCTTAGAACCCGAGTTTTCCTACGAGCAGTACTTC. It encodes CASSLEPEFSYEQYF.